The clone carrying this T cell receptor (beta chain) has only one observation. Antigen: not known. This specimen comes from a study of vaccination and CD4 T cells after COVID-19. Study-wide context: Six males and four females, two Hispanic, made up the convalescents. Post-COVID sampling occurred a median approximately 100 days after diagnosis (range 35 to 161). Overall study results and limits: There were relatively few convalescent patients studied, and there were no early post-infection timepoints.

V was pared by 3 bases and J by 5 bases, with 10 bases between. This CDR3 has 14 residues. Germline V gives CDR1 SNHLY, CDR2 FYNNEI. A single record per CDR3 protein comes from TCRdb applying MiXCR to the PCR reads. The data hold approximately 19,000 distinct CDR3 sequences, with 60% observed a single time. Positivity by PCR occurred from March to December 2020, a period that predated US Alpha, Beta and Delta variants. Sequences were derived from CD4+ T cells from blood, sampled after SARS-CoV-2 vaccination. The V gene is TRBV2, the J gene TRBJ2-2, with D tentatively TRBD1 (5 bases). This receptor was obtained from a human donor who had recovered from COVID-19. The CDR3 spells CASSDPDRTGELFF. CDR3 in DNA: TGTGCCAGCAGTGATCCAGACAGAACCGGGGAGCTGTTTTTT.